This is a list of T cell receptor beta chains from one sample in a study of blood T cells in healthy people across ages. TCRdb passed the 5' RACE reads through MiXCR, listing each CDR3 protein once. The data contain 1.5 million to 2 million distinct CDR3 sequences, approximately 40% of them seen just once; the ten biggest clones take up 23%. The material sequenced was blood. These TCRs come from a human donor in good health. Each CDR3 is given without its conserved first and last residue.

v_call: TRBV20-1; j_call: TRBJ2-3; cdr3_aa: SARDILQGGTGDTQY
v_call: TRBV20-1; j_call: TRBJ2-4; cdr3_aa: SARDRGGKNIQY
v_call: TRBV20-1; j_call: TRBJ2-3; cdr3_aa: SASLAVGVGDTQY
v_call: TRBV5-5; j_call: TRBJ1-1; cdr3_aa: ASSLVGPGGEAF
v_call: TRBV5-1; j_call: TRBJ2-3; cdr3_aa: ASSFGGIGDTQY
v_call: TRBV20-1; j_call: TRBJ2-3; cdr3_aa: SAEGRGGRDTQY
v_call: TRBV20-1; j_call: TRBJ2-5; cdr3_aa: SARDYSQETQY
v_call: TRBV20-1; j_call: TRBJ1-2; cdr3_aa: SARDVVRSTNSYGYT
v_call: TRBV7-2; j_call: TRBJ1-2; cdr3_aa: ASSPARSYGYT
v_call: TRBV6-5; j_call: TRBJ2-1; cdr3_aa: ASSYSRDGVYNEQF
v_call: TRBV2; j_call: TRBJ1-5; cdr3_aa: ASSESGIQPQH
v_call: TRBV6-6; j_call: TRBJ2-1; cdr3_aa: ASSRGDIFINEQF
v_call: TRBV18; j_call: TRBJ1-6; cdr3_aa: ASSPRRDIDNSPLH
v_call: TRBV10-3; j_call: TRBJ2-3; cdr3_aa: AISEPHTDTQY
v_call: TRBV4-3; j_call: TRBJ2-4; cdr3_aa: ASSRNGGTKNIQY
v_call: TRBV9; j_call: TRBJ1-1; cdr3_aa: ASSPSDRGISEAF
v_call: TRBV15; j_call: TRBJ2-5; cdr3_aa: ATSRDRRSVQETQY